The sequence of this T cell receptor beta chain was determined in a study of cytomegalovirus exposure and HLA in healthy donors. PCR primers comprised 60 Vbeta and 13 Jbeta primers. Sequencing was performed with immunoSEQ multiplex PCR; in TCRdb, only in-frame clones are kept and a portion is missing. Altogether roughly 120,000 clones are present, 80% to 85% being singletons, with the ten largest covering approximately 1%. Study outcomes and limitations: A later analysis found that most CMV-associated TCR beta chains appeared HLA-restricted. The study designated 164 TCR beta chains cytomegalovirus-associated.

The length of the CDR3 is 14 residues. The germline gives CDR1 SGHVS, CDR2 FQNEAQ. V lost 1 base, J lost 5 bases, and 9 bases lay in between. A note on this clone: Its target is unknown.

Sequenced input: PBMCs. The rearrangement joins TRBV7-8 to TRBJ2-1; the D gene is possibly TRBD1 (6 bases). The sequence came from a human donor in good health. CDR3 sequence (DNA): TGTGCCAGCAGCTTAGGGGGGCGGAACAATGAGCAGTTCTTC. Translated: CASSLGGRNNEQFF.